Listed here are 21 T cell receptor beta chains from one sample, sequenced in a study of cytomegalovirus exposure and HLA in healthy donors. PCR amplification relied on 60 Vbeta primers (plus 13 Jbeta primers). The method was immunoSEQ multiplex PCR; TCRdb's version includes in-frame clones alone and lacks a portion of them. The sample has 250,000 to 350,000 clones, 70% to 90% seen once. Sequences were obtained from PBMCs. All receptors come from a man between 40 and 49 years old in good health and CMV-seropositive.

The chain employs TRBV28 and TRBJ2-7; TRBD2 agrees at 7 bases. J lost 9 bases, V lost 1 base, and 12 bases had no gene match. This CDR3 is 15 amino acids long. Germline lookup yields CDR1 MDHEN and CDR2 SYDVKM. The DNA of the CDR3 is TGTGCCAGCAGTTTATACCCGGGAGGACCCTGGGGGCAGTACTTC. It specifies CASSLYPGGPWGQYF.

The rearrangement joins TRBV9 to TRBJ2-7, with a tentative D call TRBD2 (6 bases). This CDR3 is built from 15 residues. Per the germline V gene, CDR1 is SGDLS and CDR2 is YYNGEE. The V end was cut by 3 bases, the J end by 1 base, with 14 bases between. The CDR3 nucleotides read TGTGCCAGCAGCGCTGGTTGGGACTCTTCCTACGAGCAGTACTTC. It is translated as CASSAGWDSSYEQYF.

V and J are TRBV5-5 and TRBJ2-2; D ambiguous. V was shortened by 2 bases and J by 4 bases, with 6 bases between the two germline ends. CDR3 length: 13 amino acids. Germline assignment: CDR1 SGHKS and CDR2 YYEKEE (reference sequence). CDR3 protein: CASSFTSTGELFF. Here the CDR3 DNA reads TGTGCCAGCAGCTTTACAAGCACCGGGGAGCTGTTTTTT.

The V and J genes are TRBV19 and TRBJ2-2, with TRBD1 identical over 10 bases. The junction had 7 bases not matched to a gene; V was cut back by 6 bases and J by 3 bases. Per the germline V gene, CDR1 is LNHDA and CDR2 is SQIVND (reference sequence). The CDR3 loop spans 16 amino acids. As DNA, the CDR3 is TGTGCCAGTAGACCTCAGGGACAGGGGTACACCGGGGAGCTGTTTTTT. This sequence encodes CASRPQGQGYTGELFF. The full variable domain, its missing parts supplied by reference TRBV19 and TRBJ2-2, is DGGITQSPKYLFRKEGQNVTLSCEQNLNHDAMYWYRQDPGQGLRLIYYSQIVNDFQKGDIAEGYSVSREKKESFPLTVTSAQKNPTAFYLCASRPQGQGYTGELFFGEGSRLTVL.

This clone was picked up a small number of times. The rearrangement uses TRBV7-9 and TRBJ1-1; weak D call: TRBD1 (6 bases). CDR3 length: 15 amino acids. The V end was cut by 5 bases, the J end by 3 bases, with 16 bases between. CDR1 SEHNR and CDR2 FQNEAQ come from the germline V gene (reference sequence). The CDR3 bases are TGTGCCAGCAGCCGCCGGGACAACCTCTACACTGAAGCTTTCTTT. This codes for CASSRRDNLYTEAFF.

The chain links TRBV29-1 to TRBJ2-1; 13 bases agree with TRBD2. Germline assignment: CDR1 SQVTM and CDR2 ANQGSEA. The CDR3 loop spans 17 amino acids. V was clipped by 6 bases and J by 4 bases; unmatched bases: 12. The CDR3 DNA reads as TGCAGCGTGAGAGGACTAGCGGGGGTGGGGATTTACAATGAGCAGTTCTTC. It translates to CSVRGLAGVGIYNEQFF.

This clone was recorded a few times. This chain's CDR3 is CASSQGRESLGETQYF. The CDR3 DNA reads TGTGCCAGCAGCCAAGGCAGGGAATCCCTTGGGGAGACCCAGTACTTC. The chain couples TRBV4-2 to TRBJ2-5; D might be TRBD1 (5 bases). The CDR3 has 16 amino acids. V dropped 1 base and J dropped 5 bases, with 17 bases sitting between them. Germline lookup yields CDR1 LGHNA and CDR2 YNFKEQ.

This clone occurred a few times. The chain combines TRBV6-5 with TRBJ1-2, with D perhaps matching TRBD1 (6 bases). This CDR3 is 14 amino acids long. Germline values: CDR1 MNHEY, CDR2 SVGAGI. The V gene lost 6 bases and the J gene lost 1 base, with 12 bases spanning the gap. The chain's CDR3 is CASSRDRNNYGYTF. DNA for the CDR3: TGTGCCAGCAGCCGTGACAGGAATAACTATGGCTACACCTTC.

The chain uses TRBV11-3 and TRBJ2-5, with 12 bases identical to TRBD2. The CDR3 is made up of 15 amino acids. V was clipped by 3 bases and J by 5 bases; unmatched bases: 4. Germline lookup yields CDR1 SGHNT and CDR2 YENEEA. Written as DNA, the CDR3 is TGTGCCAGCAGCTTGACTAGCGGGAGCGGGGAGACCCAGTACTTC. Protein product: CASSLTSGSGETQYF. Full variable domain (missing parts from reference TRBV11-3 and TRBJ2-5): EAGVVQSPRYKIIEKKQPVAFWCNPISGHNTLYWYLQNLGQGPELLIRYENEEAVDDSQLPKDRFSAERLKGVDSTLKIQPAELGDSAVYLCASSLTSGSGETQYFGPGTRLLVL.

This clone came up once. The rearrangement joins TRBV5-8 to TRBJ1-5, with 7 bases fitting TRBD1. Trimming cost V 3 bases and J 0 bases; bases outside gene matches: 3. The length of the CDR3 is 15 residues. Germline V CDR1 and CDR2: SGHTS, YDEGEE. DNA for the CDR3: TGTGCCAGCAGCTGGGGACAGCTTAGCAATCAGCCCCAGCATTTT. Translating it yields CASSWGQLSNQPQHF.

This clone is a singleton in its sample. This chain links TRBV2 with TRBJ2-3, with a possible D match to TRBD1 (6 bases). Trimming removed 3 bases from V and 6 bases from J, with 13 bases in between. This CDR3 comprises 14 residues. Germline loops: CDR1 SNHLY, CDR2 FYNNEI. CDR3 nucleotide sequence: TGTGCCAGCAGTGAGAACAGGGCTACTGATACGCAGTATTTT. Its translation: CASSENRATDTQYF.

Notes on this clone: The junction departs from the called germline gene at one end, perhaps through a read error. The chain joins TRBV20-1 to TRBJ2-1; D might be TRBD2 (5 bases). The CDR3 runs 11 residues. Germline CDR1 reads DFQATT; CDR2 reads SNEGSKA (reference sequence). This CDR3 reads CSASRGSEQFF. CDR3 DNA sequence: TGCAGCGCTAGCCGGGGAAGTGAGCAGTTCTTC.

J is TRBJ2-5 and V is TRBV4-1; TRBD2 matches 9 bases. The V gene's germline CDR1 is MGHRA and CDR2 YSYEKL. Trimming took 2 bases from V and 6 from J; bases not matched to a gene: 4. The CDR3 is 14 amino acids. The CDR3, as DNA: TGCGCCAGCAGCCAAAGTCTAGCGGGAAAGACCCAGTACTTC. Translation gives CASSQSLAGKTQYF.

The V call is TRBV18, the J call TRBJ2-1; no firm D call. Germline CDR1 and CDR2: KGHSH and LQKENI. Between the trimmed V and J ends, which lost 6 bases and 0 bases, there was a span of 12 bases. The CDR3 spans 15 residues. CDR3 region: CASSTRASSYNEQFF. In nucleotides, the CDR3 is TGTGCCAGCTCCACCCGAGCGAGCTCCTACAATGAGCAGTTCTTC. The full variable domain, with the rest looked up from reference TRBV18 and TRBJ2-1, is NAGVMQNPRHLVRRRGQEARLRCSPMKGHSHVYWYRQLPEEGLKFMVYLQKENIIDESGMPKERFSAEFPKEGPSILRIQQVVRGDSAAYFCASSTRASSYNEQFFGPGTRLTVL.

The rearrangement uses TRBV19 and TRBJ2-2, with D tentatively TRBD2 (6 bases). The germline V gene encodes CDR1 LNHDA and CDR2 SQIVND (reference sequence). Trimming shortened V by 6 bases and J by 1 base, and 12 bases separated the two germline ends. This CDR3 is 15 amino acids long. The CDR3 DNA sequence: TGTGCCAGTAGACAACCGGGACTGAACACCGGGGAGCTGTTTTTT. Amino acid sequence: CASRQPGLNTGELFF. Variable domain in full (rest from reference TRBV19 and TRBJ2-2): DGGITQSPKYLFRKEGQNVTLSCEQNLNHDAMYWYRQDPGQGLRLIYYSQIVNDFQKGDIAEGYSVSREKKESFPLTVTSAQKNPTAFYLCASRQPGLNTGELFFGEGSRLTVL.

The rearrangement joins TRBV19 to TRBJ1-2; TRBD1 might be the D (6 bases). From germline, CDR1 is LNHDA and CDR2 SQIVND (reference sequence). Trimming cost V 5 bases and J 3 bases, with 19 bases left between them. The CDR3 is made up of 16 amino acids. CDR3 DNA: TGTGCCAGTAGTGCGACAGGTCCGGATTCCCACTATGGCTACACCTTC. This translates into CASSATGPDSHYGYTF.

This chain uses TRBV27 with TRBJ2-1; the match to TRBD2 covers 8 bases. Germline CDR1 and CDR2: MNHEY and SMNVEV (reference sequence). The J segment lost 0 bases and the V segment lost 7 bases, leaving 5 bases of the junction unmatched. This CDR3 comprises 15 residues. The CDR3: CASTQTSVSYNEQFF. CDR3 bases: TGTGCCAGCACCCAGACTAGCGTCTCCTACAATGAGCAGTTCTTC.

The V gene is TRBV28, the J gene TRBJ1-2; 7 bases agree with TRBD1. CDR1 and CDR2 (germline): MDHEN, SYDVKM. The CDR3 sequence is 15 residues long. With V trimmed by 10 bases and J by 5 bases, 16 bases remained unmatched. CDR3 protein: CATHRGPYRSYGYTF. The CDR3 coding sequence is TGTGCCACCCACAGGGGCCCCTACCGCTCTTATGGCTACACCTTC.

The chain carries TRBV29-1 and TRBJ2-7; possible D gene TRBD2, 6 bases. CDR3 size: 14 residues. Trimming pared 1 base from V and 1 base from J, leaving 11 bases between. CDR1 and CDR2 from the germline V gene are SQVTM and ANQGSEA. The CDR3 loop reads CSVEVGGISYEQYF. The CDR3 nucleotides are TGCAGCGTTGAAGTTGGGGGGATATCCTACGAGCAGTACTTC.

V is TRBV4-2 and J is TRBJ2-5; D is uncertain. The V gene lost 1 base and the J gene lost 4 bases, with 10 bases spanning the gap. Germline CDR1 and CDR2: LGHNA and YNFKEQ. The CDR3 sequence is 14 residues long. The CDR3 nucleotides are TGTGCCAGCAGCCAAGGAGGCCCACCAGAGACCCAGTACTTC. Translation: CASSQGGPPETQYF.

This rearrangement joins TRBV6-5 to TRBJ2-1; 7 nucleotides line up with TRBD2. CDR3 length equals 14 residues. V lost 5 bases, J lost 1 base, and 2 bases stayed unmatched. In germline, CDR1 is MNHEY, CDR2 SVGAGI. CDR3 loop: CASSPSGSYNEQFF. The CDR3 DNA is TGTGCCAGCAGTCCTAGCGGATCCTACAATGAGCAGTTCTTC.